Below are 18 T cell receptor beta chains sequenced from a single sample in a study of neurological immune-mediated disorders. MiXCR, run by TCRdb on the 5' RACE reads, gives a single entry per CDR3 protein. The sample shows about 46,000 distinct CDR3 sequences, approximately 3% of them seen only once. Sequenced sample: PBMCs. The receptor set was obtained from a woman aged 50 to 65 with multiple sclerosis.

This clonotype occurred many times. The chain is built from TRBV10-3 and TRBJ1-5, with D perhaps TRBD1 (5 bases). The CDR3 sequence is 15 residues long. V was trimmed by 0 bases and J by 5 bases, leaving 11 bases between them. CDR1 and CDR2 from the germline V gene are ENHRY and SYGVKD. CDR3: CAISESSPGHQPQHF. The CDR3 nucleotides are TGTGCCATCAGTGAGTCGTCCCCAGGGCATCAGCCCCAGCATTTT.

In its sample, this clonotype was seen many times. Written as DNA, the CDR3 is TGTGCCAGCAGTTTGAGTATGGGAGCAGCCCCCTACAATGAGCAGTTCTTC. Encoded protein: CASSLSMGAAPYNEQFF. This chain links TRBV12-3 or TRBV12-4 with TRBJ2-1; TRBD2 is a possible D gene (5 bases). Trimming stripped 3 bases from V and 2 bases from J, with 17 bases between. CDR3 length: 17 amino acids.

In this sample, this clonotype turned up many times. This chain links TRBV18 with TRBJ1-1; D ambiguous. V shed 3 bases and J shed 1 base, with 18 bases lying between them. The CDR3 extends over 17 amino acids. Germline V lookup: CDR1 KGHSH, CDR2 LQKENI. The CDR3 sequence: CASSPPPTWGKNTEAFF. The CDR3 nucleotides are TGTGCCAGCTCACCCCCCCCTACCTGGGGTAAGAACACTGAAGCTTTCTTT.

In its sample, this clonotype was seen many times. The rearrangement joins TRBV20-1 to TRBJ2-3; 8 bases line up with TRBD2. CDR3 length: 14 amino acids. In germline, CDR1 is DFQATT, CDR2 SNEGSKA (reference sequence). The J segment lost 0 bases and the V segment lost 7 bases, leaving 6 bases of the junction unmatched. The chain's CDR3 is CSVHGGASTDTQYF. The CDR3, as DNA: TGCAGTGTCCACGGGGGGGCGAGCACAGATACGCAGTATTTT.

The table lists this clonotype with many counts. The chain links TRBV29-1 to TRBJ2-1, with TRBD2 matching 9 bases. The V and J ends lost 4 bases and 7 bases, in that order; junction bases with no gene match: 8. Germline CDR1 is SQVTM and CDR2 is ANQGSEA. The CDR3 has 14 amino acids. CDR3 in DNA: TGCAGCGTTGTAGGCGGGGGGGCCTTGAATGAGCAGTTCTTC. Amino acid sequence: CSVVGGGALNEQFF.

Ten or more counts support this clonotype. The CDR3 region has the DNA TGTGCCAGCAGCCCGGATCAGGGGGTGAATGGCGGCTACACCTTC. Its translation: CASSPDQGVNGGYTF. The chain carries TRBV7-9 and TRBJ1-2; 7 bases fit TRBD1. CDR3 length equals 15 residues. Trimming removed 5 bases from V and 8 bases from J; junction bases left unmatched: 14. The germline V gene has CDR1 SEHNR and CDR2 FQNEAQ (reference sequence).

This clonotype appeared many times. The gene calls are TRBV28 and TRBJ2-1, with 7 bases matching TRBD2. V lost 7 bases, J lost 6 bases, and 18 bases stayed unmatched. Germline-derived CDR1 and CDR2 are MDHEN and SYDVKM. CDR3 length equals 17 residues. The CDR3 DNA is TGTGCCAGCATATCAGAGGGACTAACTATAGAGGGCAATGAGCAGTTCTTC. Translating it yields CASISEGLTIEGNEQFF.

This clonotype was observed at least ten times. This chain connects TRBV2 to TRBJ1-2, with D possibly being TRBD1 (5 bases). The CDR3 is made up of 14 amino acids. With 3 bases removed from V and 0 bases from J, the gap between germline ends came to 8 bases. Germline V gene sequence: CDR1 SNHLY, CDR2 FYNNEI. CDR3 residues: CASSDRVANYGYTF. Written as DNA, the CDR3 is TGTGCCAGCAGTGACAGGGTAGCTAACTATGGCTACACCTTC.

In its sample, this clonotype was seen many times. This chain joins TRBV3-1 and TRBJ1-2, with TRBD1 matching over 9 bases. Germline V gene sequence: CDR1 LGHDT, CDR2 YNNKEL (reference sequence). V gave up 4 bases and J gave up 8 bases; unmatched junction bases: 5. The CDR3 is 13 amino acids. The CDR3 loop is CASSPWTGDGYTF. The CDR3 DNA is TGTGCCAGCAGCCCGTGGACAGGGGACGGCTACACCTTC.

A note on this clonotype: This may be a read error, as it is one base from a much larger clone. The V call is TRBV5-1, the J call TRBJ2-4; no clear D. This CDR3 contains 14 residues. CDR1 SGHRS and CDR2 YFSETQ come from the germline V gene. Trimming stripped 0 bases from V and 9 bases from J, with 13 bases between. The chain's CDR3 is CASSLGKGTGIQYF. The CDR3 DNA reads TGCGCCAGCAGCTTGGGAAAGGGAACGGGCATTCAGTACTTC. Supplemented by reference TRBV5-1 and TRBJ2-4, the full variable domain reads KAGVTQTPRYLIKTRGQQVTLSCSPISGHRSVSWYQQTPGQGLQFLFEYFSETQRNKGNFPGRFSGRQFSNSRSEMNVSTLELGDSALYLCASSLGKGTGIQYFGAGTRLSVL.

This clonotype was picked up many times. This rearrangement joins TRBV20-1 to TRBJ2-4; D possibly corresponds to TRBD2 (5 bases). The CDR3 has 15 amino acids. V was shortened by 3 bases and J by 0 bases, with 12 bases between the two germline ends. Germline V gives CDR1 DFQATT, CDR2 SNEGSKA (reference sequence). The DNA of the CDR3 is TGCAGTGCTAGGAGGGCAAACCTAGCCAAAAACATTCAGTACTTC. Its translation is CSARRANLAKNIQYF.

This clonotype was seen repeatedly, ten times or more. The gene calls are TRBV5-1 and TRBJ2-7, with D perhaps TRBD1 (6 bases). The CDR3 runs to 15 residues. Trimming took off 3 bases at V and 6 bases at J, with 19 bases between the two ends. Germline V gene lookup returns CDR1 SGHRS and CDR2 YFSETQ. CDR3 nucleotide sequence: TGCGCCAGCAGCTCGAGGGGGAGTTTCAGCAGCGAGCAGTACGTC. Amino acid sequence: CASSSRGSFSSEQYV.

This clonotype was seen ten or more times. This chain uses TRBV29-1 with TRBJ2-3; maybe TRBD1 (5 bases). V gave up 3 bases and J gave up 4 bases, with 14 bases separating them. This CDR3 region has 14 residues. Germline values: CDR1 SQVTM, CDR2 ANQGSEA. CDR3 protein: CSVDGQGLPDTQYF. DNA for the CDR3: TGCAGCGTTGATGGGCAGGGATTGCCAGATACGCAGTATTTT.

This clonotype was seen ten or more times. The genes are TRBV5-1 and TRBJ1-1, with a weak D call TRBD1 (6 bases). This CDR3 has 14 amino acids. V lost 5 bases to trimming and J lost 1 base, with 12 bases between them. Per the germline V gene, CDR1 is SGHRS and CDR2 is YFSETQ. CDR3 protein: CASSSDSGNTEAFF. Here the CDR3 DNA reads TGCGCCAGCAGTTCGGACAGTGGGAACACTGAAGCTTTCTTT.

The rearrangement uses TRBV10-3 and TRBJ2-5; D might be TRBD1 (6 bases). Trimming took off 4 bases at V and 5 bases at J, with 17 bases between the two ends. The CDR3 consists of 15 residues. The germline V gene has CDR1 ENHRY and CDR2 SYGVKD. CDR3 sequence reads: CAISASTGFGETQYF. The CDR3 DNA follows: TGTGCCATCAGTGCATCAACAGGGTTTGGGGAGACCCAGTACTTC.

In its sample, this clonotype was seen many times. V is TRBV28 and J is TRBJ2-7; no firm D call. This CDR3 contains 12 residues. CDR1 MDHEN and CDR2 SYDVKM come from the germline V gene. V gave up 5 bases and J gave up 6 bases, with 11 bases separating them. The CDR3 nucleotides are TGTGCCAGCAGTCCCGATCCCTCCGAGCAGTACGTC. Translating it yields CASSPDPSEQYV.

This clonotype was observed many times. The rearrangement uses TRBV4-1 and TRBJ1-1; TRBD1 is a possible D gene (6 bases). There are 16 residues in the CDR3. Germline CDR1 is MGHRA and CDR2 is YSYEKL. V gave up 0 bases and J gave up 6 bases, with 17 bases separating them. The CDR3 DNA is TGCGCCAGCAGCCAAGATTCGACAGGAGGCTACGCTGAAGCTTTCTTT. Translating gives CASSQDSTGGYAEAFF.

There are many counts of this clonotype. CDR3: CASSQSGTEETQYF. As DNA, the CDR3 is TGTGCCAGCAGCCAGAGCGGGACAGAAGAGACCCAGTACTTC. This chain connects TRBV3-1 to TRBJ2-5; possibly TRBD1 or TRBD2 for D (7 bases each). Between the trimmed V and J ends, which lost 3 bases and 3 bases, there was a span of 11 bases. The germline V gene encodes CDR1 LGHDT and CDR2 YNNKEL (reference sequence). The CDR3 totals 14 residues.